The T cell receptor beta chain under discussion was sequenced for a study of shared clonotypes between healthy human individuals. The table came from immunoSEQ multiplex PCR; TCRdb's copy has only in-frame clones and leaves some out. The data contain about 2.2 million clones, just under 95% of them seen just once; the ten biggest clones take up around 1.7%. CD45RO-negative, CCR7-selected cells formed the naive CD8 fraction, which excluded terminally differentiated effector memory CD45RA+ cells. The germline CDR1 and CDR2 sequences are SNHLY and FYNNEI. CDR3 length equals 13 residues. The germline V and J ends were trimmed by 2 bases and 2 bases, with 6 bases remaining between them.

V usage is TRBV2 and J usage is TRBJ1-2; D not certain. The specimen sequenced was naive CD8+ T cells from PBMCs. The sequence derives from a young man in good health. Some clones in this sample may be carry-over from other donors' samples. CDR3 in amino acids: CASSEMGNYGYTF. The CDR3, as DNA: TGTGCCAGCAGTGAAATGGGAAACTATGGCTACACCTTC. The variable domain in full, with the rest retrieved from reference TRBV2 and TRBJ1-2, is EPEVTQTPSHQVTQMGQEVILRCVPISNHLYFYWYRQILGQKVEFLVSFYNNEISEKSEIFDDQFSVERPDGSNFTLKIRSTKLEDSAMYFCASSEMGNYGYTFGSGTRLTVV.